The source of this TCR beta chain is a study of cytomegalovirus exposure and HLA in healthy donors (dated by TCRdb to the late 2010s). Turning to the overall study: According to an earlier analysis of around 600 of the donors, about 179 million T cells yielded roughly 110 million unique TCR beta sequences and 276 Gb of sequence data. Along with the roughly 670-subject first cohort, a separate validation cohort of over 90 different subjects was used. The study was designed to test whether signatures of past pathogen exposure could be identified by cataloging public T cell receptors. Approximately 300 gigabases of sequencing data and around 90 million unique TCR sequences made up an early release that covered approximately 650 HLA-typed donors. In a later analysis, previously published TCR beta repertoires from 500 to 750 donors were re-analyzed and high-resolution HLA genotyping was added so that TCR occurrence patterns could be studied. Roughly 5 DR-DQ haplotypes were handled as single units for association and clustering, since linkage in the cohort was strong. The genetic ancestry cluster associated with self-reported Caucasian donors included about 84% of the approximately 410 genotyped donors. The study used immunosequencing to profile the T cell repertoires of 666 subjects and linked those repertoires to cytomegalovirus serostatus. Across about 370 genotyped donors of the cohort, an average of roughly 250,000 unique TCR beta nucleotide sequences per donor were sequenced, and approximately 17% of those sequences were non-productive. A later genetic analysis took genome-wide SNP genotypes for about 55% of the 666 donors and used that subset as a discovery cohort. Rather than drawing on any new phenotypic data, the later analysis identified candidate immune exposures from TCR beta sequences and the way those sequences occurred across donors. HLA typing covered class I and class II loci at four-digit resolution. In an earlier analysis of around 540 of the donors, high-throughput TCR beta sequencing was used to judge whether each TCR beta V gene segment behaved as functional or pseudogenic. The number of typed donors differed by locus: about 620-640 for A, B, C, DRB1 and DQB1; 500 to 550 for DQA1; some 610 for DPA1; and approximately 450 for DPB1. Donor age, sex, ethnicity and CMV serostatus were compiled alongside the repertoire data. High-throughput TCR immunosequencing, statistical association of individual TCRs with disease status, and machine learning were combined to predict cytomegalovirus infection status. Every repertoire in the discovery cohort had been generated on one and the same sequencing platform. Findings and caveats that apply to the study as a whole: Several of the top co-occurrence clusters appeared to be linked to parvovirus B19, influenza, CMV and Epstein-Barr virus, according to a later analysis. According to a later analysis, most CMV-associated TCR beta chains appeared to be HLA-restricted, and the HLA associations seemed to be driven largely by CMV exposure. Cytomegalovirus status was reported to be diagnosed by the classifier with high specificity and sensitivity in both the original and validation cohorts. According to a later genetic analysis, donors in an Asian-associated ancestry cluster had fewer N-insertions in productive TCRs than the approximately 630-donor mean. Correlated functional status among segregating V segments might reflect linkage disequilibrium, but an unknown experimental factor could not be ruled out. In an earlier analysis of some 540 of the donors, most TCR beta V segments appeared in productive rearrangements about 87% or about 30% of the time, broadly matching IMGT annotations. In a later genetic analysis, a missense DCLRE1C variant was associated with V-gene and J-gene trimming of TCR beta chains, and the association was replicated in an independent cohort. In vitro tests confirmed that a few of the cytomegalovirus-associated TCR beta chains recognize cytomegalovirus antigens. Specific HLA alleles were associated with 18,000 or so TCR beta sequences at a false discovery rate of 0.05 in a later analysis. The study gave a list of about 170 TCR beta chains associated with cytomegalovirus. A cluster of highly shared sequence variants was judged likely to represent a technical artifact of the sequencing pipeline. This cohort had only TCR beta chains sequenced, and the lack of alpha or paired-chain data limited which features could be detected. In a later analysis, HLA-associated TCR beta chains were found to be more clonally expanded and to have lower generation probabilities than equally common non-associated chains. The 87-base-pair reads could not distinguish some IMGT-functional V segments, including TRBV6-2 and TRBV6-3, so those segments were excluded. Because counts were too low, about 15 rarely observed V segments, including chromosome 9 orphons, were left out of the earlier analysis of 500 to 650 of the donors. A later analysis found that TCR association rates varied across HLA loci, with DRB1 alleles showing the most associated TCRs and HLA-C alleles the fewest. HLA typing was unavailable for some donors at each locus, so association tests used only the typed subset. For the cohort, immune exposure information was limited to CMV serostatus. When HLA alleles, especially DR and DQ, strongly co-occurred, TCR associations were difficult to assign to individual alleles. According to the authors, the approach could potentially be generalized to other disease states and immunological phenotypes. Presence/absence analyses assumed roughly uniform sequencing depth across donors, an assumption that may not hold. Most TCR sequences were seen in very few donors, while some public TCRs were found in many individuals. A further reported finding was that TCR beta sequences accurately predicted the HLA-A and HLA-B alleles for most subjects in the first cohort.

The CDR3 numbers 15 residues from cysteine through phenylalanine. The entry retains the CDR3 DNA only, 45 bases that are in frame from base 1. From the germline V gene (reference sequence), CDR1 is SGHNT and CDR2 is YYREEE. V loses 3 bases of germline sequence and J loses 0 bases, and the interval between the two ends is 13 bases. A word on this clone: Its antigen is still unknown. Base qualities are not provided; no much larger clone lies one nucleotide away.

The library was built by means of the immunoSEQ multiplex PCR assay. The multiplex PCR relied on a mix of 60 forward primers for TCR Vbeta segments and 13 reverse primers for TCR Jbeta segments. Amplification of the CDR3 region of rearranged TCR beta genes was performed with a multiplex PCR assay on genomic DNA. Amplified TCR beta libraries were sequenced as 87-base-pair reads on the Illumina HiSeq System. In the source study's methods: A later analysis tallied roughly 80 million unique TCR beta chains across the 550 to 850 repertoires, and about 10 million of those chains were shared by two or more donors. Raw reads were error-corrected and collapsed into unique sequences with a nearest-neighbor algorithm that merged closely related sequences to remove PCR and sequencing errors. CDR3 sequences were aligned to IMGT reference sequences to assign V, D and J gene segments. Each retained sequence needed at least a six-nucleotide match to both a V gene segment and a J gene segment. Rearrangements were classified as productive when the CDR3 lacked stop codons and remained in frame with V and J, and all other rearrangements were classified as non-productive. CDR3 was defined according to IMGT convention as the region running from the second conserved V-encoded cysteine to the conserved J-encoded phenylalanine. Sequences without an unambiguous match to a single V gene segment were excluded from the earlier analysis of several hundred of the donors. In an earlier analysis of a few hundred of the donors, V segments were called functional above 56.7% productive rearrangements and were called segregating when the between-donor standard deviation exceeded 5%. A statistical classification framework was developed to diagnose cytomegalovirus status using the catalog of TCR beta chain sequences. In a later analysis, TCR nucleotide sequences were compared against IMGT/GENE-DB human TR gene sequences so that V and J genes could be assigned. The TCRdist pipeline was used in a later analysis to assign CDR3 sequences and most-parsimonious VDJ recombination scenarios. In a later analysis, each TCR beta chain was defined by its CDR3 amino acid sequence together with its V-gene family, and reads without a unique V-gene family were excluded. To address suspected cross-contamination and a sequencing artifact, a later analysis removed over 500 highly shared, low-generation-probability nucleotide sequences. In a later analysis, a clonal expansion index for each public chain was calculated from normalized within-repertoire ranks of inferred template counts. In a later analysis, generation probabilities were computed with a VDJ recombination model fitted to out-of-frame rearrangements, and the resulting probabilities were checked against IGoR. In a later analysis, TCR-TCR, TCR-HLA and TCR-CMV co-occurrence was scored with hypergeometric tests, and a repertoire-size bias correction was applied to TCR pairs. In a later analysis, false discovery rates were estimated by permuting HLA or CMV assignments 20 times. In a later analysis, co-occurring TCRs were grouped with DBSCAN, and TCRdist sequence similarity was added when clustering was performed within HLA-allele-positive subsets. Co-occurrence clustering excluded repertoires with fewer than 30,000 or more than 120,000 public chains, plus five with anomalous nucleotide sharing. Held by TCRdb, this immuneACCESS table contains in-frame sequences only and omits some clones. Under half of the omission traces to an unresolved V gene where checked; the cause of the rest is unknown. V and J calls and clone size are those listed in that table; D and trimming were worked out from the DNA. The sample table lists about 130,000 clones, 70% to 85% of them with a count of one. Of the sample, roughly 2.7% falls within the top ten clones.

The cohort was made up of about 610 healthy bone marrow donors. At the time of sampling, all cohort members were nominally healthy, though unrecorded immune exposures were likely present. The donor was CMV seronegative and belonged to the group of 350 to 400 seronegative cohort members. A peripheral blood sample was provided by each donor, and peripheral blood mononuclear cells were used for TCR beta sequencing. The Qiagen DNeasy Blood Extraction Kit was used to extract genomic DNA from the blood cell samples. The rearrangement joined TRBV5-4 to TRBJ2-7; matching of 6 bases hints at TRBD1 as the D gene. This clonotype originated in a man between 45 and 60 years old in good health and CMV-seronegative. Input material: PBMCs. The bases are TGTGCCAGCAGCTCCCGGGACACCAGCTCCTACGAGCAGTACTTC. This yields the protein CASSSRDTSSYEQYF.